A selection of T cell receptor beta chains follows, all from one sample in a study of T cell clusters in autoimmune cytopenias. TCRdb re-called the multiplex PCR reads, yielding one record per CDR3 amino acid sequence without DNA. The repertoire shows several thousand distinct CDR3 sequences; the top ten hold 4% to 5%. Sequences were obtained from peripheral blood. The receptors stem from a human donor with an autoimmune cytopenia or autoimmune hepatitis (not recorded which). Both conserved end residues are part of each CDR3. Clone size is stated in some rows and not others, as once, few, many or a class when expanded.

J: TRBJ1-2
size: NA
V: TRBV6-2/TRBV6-3
length: 14
CDR3: CASREVSGNRGYTF

J: TRBJ2-6
size: medium-sized
V: TRBV5-5
length: 15
CDR3: CASSLVHSGANVLTF

J: TRBJ2-7
size: NA
V: TRBV30
length: 13
CDR3: CAWSFGSSYEQYF

J: TRBJ2-7
size: NA
V: TRBV6-4
length: 14
CDR3: CASRSKAGAKEQYF

J: TRBJ2-7
size: NA
V: TRBV12-3/TRBV12-4
length: 14
CDR3: CASSRALNPYEQYF

J: TRBJ2-7
size: NA
V: TRBV20-1
length: 14
CDR3: CSAREEGIYYEQYF

J: TRBJ2-1
size: NA
V: TRBV15
length: 16
CDR3: CATSRDETSGTGEQFF

J: TRBJ1-5
size: medium-sized
V: TRBV19
length: 15
CDR3: CASNPQGAGHQPQHF

J: TRBJ2-1
size: NA
V: TRBV6-2/TRBV6-3
length: 13
CDR3: CASTDGDNNEQFF

J: TRBJ2-7
size: NA
V: TRBV5-1
length: 13
CDR3: CASSLITGYEQYF

J: TRBJ2-3
size: NA
V: TRBV20-1
length: 14
CDR3: CSVERGENTDTQYF

J: TRBJ2-5
size: NA
V: TRBV7-3
length: 12
CDR3: CASSFLGGTQYF

J: TRBJ2-5
size: NA
V: TRBV5-1
length: 14
CDR3: CASSEGRPQETQYF

J: TRBJ1-2
size: NA
V: TRBV27
length: 12
CDR3: CASRGGNYGYTF

J: TRBJ1-3
size: medium-sized
V: TRBV29-1
length: 14
CDR3: CSVAQVYSGNTIYF

J: TRBJ1-4
size: medium-sized
V: TRBV6-5
length: 14
CDR3: CASSSQFPTKELFF

J: TRBJ2-1
size: NA
V: TRBV14
length: 13
CDR3: CASRVGSYNEQFF

J: TRBJ1-1
size: medium-sized
V: TRBV6-5
length: 14
CDR3: CASSKDRMNTEAFF

J: TRBJ2-7
size: NA
V: TRBV6-2/TRBV6-3
length: 13
CDR3: CASSGTGGYEQYF

J: TRBJ2-5
size: NA
V: TRBV12-3/TRBV12-4
length: 14
CDR3: CASSPRDSQETQYF

J: TRBJ2-3
size: medium-sized
V: TRBV29-1
length: 13
CDR3: CSVPTGNEDTQYF

J: TRBJ1-2
size: NA
V: TRBV27
length: 15
CDR3: CASSLTGPGLYGYTF

J: TRBJ1-2
size: NA
V: TRBV6-2/TRBV6-3
length: 13
CDR3: CASSSAGGSGYTF

J: TRBJ2-5
size: NA
V: TRBV12-3/TRBV12-4
length: 13
CDR3: CASSISTQETQYF

J: TRBJ2-2
size: medium-sized
V: TRBV18
length: 16
CDR3: CASSPPNSANTGELFF

J: TRBJ2-2
size: NA
V: TRBV6-2/TRBV6-3
length: 13
CDR3: CATLRGGTGELFF

J: TRBJ2-3
size: NA
V: TRBV28
length: 15
CDR3: CASSLRRGHTDTQYF

J: TRBJ2-5
size: NA
V: TRBV18
length: 17
CDR3: CASSRTLTSGSSETQYF

J: TRBJ2-3
size: NA
V: TRBV12-3/TRBV12-4
length: 16
CDR3: CASSFYIPTDLATQYF

J: TRBJ2-4
size: NA
V: TRBV30
length: 12
CDR3: CACPFGTDIQYF

J: TRBJ2-1
size: NA
V: TRBV7-2
length: 16
CDR3: CASSLGGLAGTDEQFF

J: TRBJ1-2
size: medium-sized
V: TRBV30
length: 13
CDR3: CAWSGRHNYGYTF

J: TRBJ1-5
size: medium-sized
V: TRBV6-5
length: 14
CDR3: CASSPRGSGQPQHF

J: TRBJ2-5
size: medium-sized
V: TRBV12-3/TRBV12-4
length: 17
CDR3: CASSPGQGTIAQETQYF

J: TRBJ2-1
size: NA
V: TRBV5-4
length: 13
CDR3: CASSFYSYNEQFF

J: TRBJ1-2
size: NA
V: TRBV28
length: 12
CDR3: CASSLSPLGYTF

J: TRBJ2-7
size: medium-sized
V: TRBV6-5
length: 14
CDR3: CASSSTGLGYEQYF

J: TRBJ2-2
size: medium-sized
V: TRBV5-6
length: 14
CDR3: CASSFGGMGGELFF

J: TRBJ2-3
size: NA
V: TRBV20-1
length: 12
CDR3: CSARATTDTQYF

J: TRBJ2-7
size: NA
V: TRBV6-1
length: 16
CDR3: CASQPWLAEMFYEQYF

J: TRBJ1-1
size: NA
V: TRBV27
length: 18
CDR3: CASSRRFGGTGLKPEAFF

J: TRBJ1-4
size: NA
V: TRBV20-1
length: 14
CDR3: CSAVEGATNEKLFF

J: TRBJ2-1
size: medium-sized
V: TRBV6-5
length: 16
CDR3: CASSYSMGLDGNEQFF

J: TRBJ2-1
size: NA
V: TRBV6-5
length: 15
CDR3: CASSFEGESYNEQFF

J: TRBJ1-2
size: NA
V: TRBV18
length: 15
CDR3: CASSPRQDANYGYTF

J: TRBJ1-4
size: NA
V: TRBV10-3
length: 12
CDR3: CAISVGDEKLFF

J: TRBJ2-2
size: NA
V: TRBV27
length: 14
CDR3: CASSPGAGTGELFF

J: TRBJ2-1
size: NA
V: TRBV30
length: 11
CDR3: CAWSTSNEQFF

J: TRBJ2-1
size: medium-sized
V: TRBV19
length: 15
CDR3: CASSPHSSSYNEQFF

J: TRBJ2-3
size: medium-sized
V: TRBV5-6
length: 16
CDR3: CASSLAAGAPTDTQYF

J: TRBJ1-1
size: NA
V: TRBV5-6
length: 18
CDR3: CASSLGADGAWGNTEAFF

J: TRBJ2-2
size: NA
V: TRBV6-5
length: 15
CDR3: CASTLGLINTGELFF